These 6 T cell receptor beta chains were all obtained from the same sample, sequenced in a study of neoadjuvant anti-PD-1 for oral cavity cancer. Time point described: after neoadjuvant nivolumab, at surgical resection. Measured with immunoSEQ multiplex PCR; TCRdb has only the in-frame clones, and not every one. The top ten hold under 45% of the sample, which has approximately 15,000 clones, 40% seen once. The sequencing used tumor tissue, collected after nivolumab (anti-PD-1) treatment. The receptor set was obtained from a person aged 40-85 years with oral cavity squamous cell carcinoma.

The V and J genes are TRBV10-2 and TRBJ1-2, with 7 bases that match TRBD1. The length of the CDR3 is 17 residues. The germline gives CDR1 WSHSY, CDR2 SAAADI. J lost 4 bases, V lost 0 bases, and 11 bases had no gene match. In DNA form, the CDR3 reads TGCGCCAGCAGTGAGTCGACAGGGCAGGGGGGAGTCTATGGCTACACCTTC. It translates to CASSESTGQGGVYGYTF.

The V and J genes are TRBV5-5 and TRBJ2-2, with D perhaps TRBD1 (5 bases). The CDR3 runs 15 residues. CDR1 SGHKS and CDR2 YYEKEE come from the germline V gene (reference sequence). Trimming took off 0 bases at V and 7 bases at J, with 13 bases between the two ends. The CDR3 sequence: CASSLGRGIDGELFF. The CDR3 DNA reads TGTGCCAGCAGCTTGGGAAGGGGTATCGACGGGGAGCTGTTTTTT. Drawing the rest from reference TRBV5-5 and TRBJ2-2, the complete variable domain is DAGVTQSPTHLIKTRGQQVTLRCSPISGHKSVSWYQQVLGQGPQFIFQYYEKEERGRGNFPDRFSARQFPNYSSELNVNALLLGDSALYLCASSLGRGIDGELFFGEGSRLTVL.

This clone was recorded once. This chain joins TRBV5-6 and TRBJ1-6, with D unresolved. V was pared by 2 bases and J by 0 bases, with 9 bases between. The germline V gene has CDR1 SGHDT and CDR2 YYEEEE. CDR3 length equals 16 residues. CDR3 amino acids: CASSFSPTSYNSPLHF. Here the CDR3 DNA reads TGTGCCAGCAGCTTCAGCCCCACCTCCTATAATTCACCCCTCCACTTT.

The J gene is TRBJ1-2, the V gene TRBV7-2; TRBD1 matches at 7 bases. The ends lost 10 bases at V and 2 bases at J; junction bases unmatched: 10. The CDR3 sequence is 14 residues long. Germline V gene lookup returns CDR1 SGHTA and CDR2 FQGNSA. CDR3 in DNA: TGTGCCATCACTCCTGGGACAGCGAACTATGGCTACACCTTC. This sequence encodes CAITPGTANYGYTF.

The CDR3 spells CASSIKINTEAFF. The CDR3 DNA reads as TGTGCCAGTAGTATTAAGATTAACACTGAAGCTTTCTTT. The V call is TRBV19, the J call TRBJ1-1; D is undetermined. V lost 3 bases, J lost 2 bases, and 7 bases lay in between. The length of the CDR3 is 13 residues. Per germline, CDR1 LNHDA and CDR2 SQIVND (reference sequence). Combining the CDR3 with reference TRBV19 and TRBJ1-1 gives the whole variable domain DGGITQSPKYLFRKEGQNVTLSCEQNLNHDAMYWYRQDPGQGLRLIYYSQIVNDFQKGDIAEGYSVSREKKESFPLTVTSAQKNPTAFYLCASSIKINTEAFFGQGTRLTVV.

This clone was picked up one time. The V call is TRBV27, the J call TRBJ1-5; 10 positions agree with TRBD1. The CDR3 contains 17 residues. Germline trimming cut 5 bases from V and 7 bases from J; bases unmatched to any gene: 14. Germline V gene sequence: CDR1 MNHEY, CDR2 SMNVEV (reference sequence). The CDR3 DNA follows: TGTGCCAGCAGTCGAAGGGGACAGGGGTTTCGAGAGCAGCCCCAGCATTTT. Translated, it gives CASSRRGQGFREQPQHF.